This TCR beta chain is from a study of response to subunit inactivated influenza vaccine. Overall study findings and caveats: Few new T cells, the authors suggested, are recruited by each seasonal influenza vaccination.

Concerning this clonotype itself: The antigen is unknown.

TCRdb redid the calling of the RT-PCR reads with MiXCR, one entry per CDR3 protein. The table shows roughly 650,000 distinct CDR3 sequences, with about 14% occurring only once. The germline V and J ends were trimmed by 7 bases and 4 bases, with 10 bases remaining between them. The germline gives CDR1 SQVTM, CDR2 ANQGSEA. This CDR3 spans 12 amino acids. The chain couples TRBV29-1 to TRBJ2-2, with D possibly being TRBD1 (5 bases). The source is a man in his forties or fifties who received an inactivated influenza vaccine. Sequencing used PBMCs from blood, obtained 14 to 15 days before vaccination. CDR3 sequence: CSAGQLTGELFF. CDR3 nucleotides: TGCAGCGCTGGACAACTCACCGGGGAGCTGTTTTTT.